This record concerns one T cell receptor beta chain sequence. From germline, CDR1 is SGHRS and CDR2 YFSETQ. With 2 bases removed from V and 5 bases from J, the gap between germline ends came to 13 bases. This CDR3 region has 15 residues. The data originate from a study of blood T cell repertoires in COVID-19. Study as a whole: Samples taken during acute and convalescent COVID-19 were collected in the United States, Italy and Spain. T cells, B-cell-depleted T cells, or PBMCs supplied cDNA or gDNA.

Per the study methods: Reference gene primers were amplified, and this amplification served to estimate nucleated cell counts. Profiled with immunoSEQ multiplex PCR; TCRdb holds only in-frame clones, not every one. Clone size and the V and J calls come from that table; the DNA yielded D and trimming. The sample shows around 130,000 clones, roughly 83% of them seen only once. The source material was peripheral blood. The sequence derives from a man aged 55-75 years with acute or convalescent COVID-19. J is TRBJ1-4 and V is TRBV5-1; D remains unclear. The chain's CDR3 is CASSFWADQNEKLFF. Written as DNA, the CDR3 is TGCGCCAGCAGCTTCTGGGCAGACCAAAATGAAAAACTGTTTTTT.